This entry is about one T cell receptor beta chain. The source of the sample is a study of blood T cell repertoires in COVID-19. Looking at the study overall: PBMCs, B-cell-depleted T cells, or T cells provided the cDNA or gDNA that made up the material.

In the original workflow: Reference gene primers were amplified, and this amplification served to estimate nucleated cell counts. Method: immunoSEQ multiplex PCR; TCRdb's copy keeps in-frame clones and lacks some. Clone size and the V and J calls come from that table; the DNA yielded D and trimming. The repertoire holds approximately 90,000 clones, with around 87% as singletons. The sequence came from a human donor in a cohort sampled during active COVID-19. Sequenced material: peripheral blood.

Here the CDR3 reads CASSLGTSGEQFF. The CDR3 DNA follows: TGTGCCAGCTCACTCGGGACTAGCGGGGAGCAGTTCTTC. The chain has TRBV18 and TRBJ2-1; 12 bases are a match to TRBD2. CDR1 is KGHSH, CDR2 LQKENI, per germline. V shed 4 bases and J 10 bases; nucleotides not matched to a gene: 2. The CDR3 is made up of 13 amino acids.